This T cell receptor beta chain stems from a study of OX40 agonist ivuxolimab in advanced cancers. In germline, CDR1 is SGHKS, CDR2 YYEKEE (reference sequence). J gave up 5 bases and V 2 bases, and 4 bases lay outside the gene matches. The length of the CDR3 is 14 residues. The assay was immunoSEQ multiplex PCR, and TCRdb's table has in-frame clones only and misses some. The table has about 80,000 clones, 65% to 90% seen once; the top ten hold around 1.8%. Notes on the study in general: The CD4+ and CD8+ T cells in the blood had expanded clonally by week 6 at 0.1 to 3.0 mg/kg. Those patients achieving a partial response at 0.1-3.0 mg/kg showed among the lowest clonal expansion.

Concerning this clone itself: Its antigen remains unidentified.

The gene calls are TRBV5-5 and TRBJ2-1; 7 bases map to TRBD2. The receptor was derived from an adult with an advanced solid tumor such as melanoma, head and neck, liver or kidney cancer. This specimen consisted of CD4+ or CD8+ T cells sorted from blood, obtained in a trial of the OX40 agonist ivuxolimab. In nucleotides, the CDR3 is TGTGCCAGCAGCTTAAAGCGGGGAGACAATGAGCAGTTCTTC. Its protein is CASSLKRGDNEQFF.